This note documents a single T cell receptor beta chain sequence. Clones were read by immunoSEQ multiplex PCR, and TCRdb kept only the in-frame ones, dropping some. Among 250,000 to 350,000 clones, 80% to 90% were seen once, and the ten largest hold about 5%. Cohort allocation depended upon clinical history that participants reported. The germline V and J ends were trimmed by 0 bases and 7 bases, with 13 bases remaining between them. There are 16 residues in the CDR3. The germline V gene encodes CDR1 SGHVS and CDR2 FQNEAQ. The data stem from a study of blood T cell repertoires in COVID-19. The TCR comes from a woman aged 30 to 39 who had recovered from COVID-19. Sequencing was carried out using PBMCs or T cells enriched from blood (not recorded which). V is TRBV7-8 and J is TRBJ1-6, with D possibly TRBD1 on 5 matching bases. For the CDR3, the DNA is TGTGCCAGCAGCTTAGCGCAAGGGGCGCGGAATTCACCCCTCCACTTT. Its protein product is CASSLAQGARNSPLHF. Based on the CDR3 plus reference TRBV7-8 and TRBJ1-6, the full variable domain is GAGVSQSPRYKVAKRGQDVALRCDPISGHVSLFWYQQALGQGPEFLTYFQNEAQLDKSGLPSDRFFAERPEGSVSTLKIQRTQQEDSAVYLCASSLAQGARNSPLHFGNGTRLTVT.